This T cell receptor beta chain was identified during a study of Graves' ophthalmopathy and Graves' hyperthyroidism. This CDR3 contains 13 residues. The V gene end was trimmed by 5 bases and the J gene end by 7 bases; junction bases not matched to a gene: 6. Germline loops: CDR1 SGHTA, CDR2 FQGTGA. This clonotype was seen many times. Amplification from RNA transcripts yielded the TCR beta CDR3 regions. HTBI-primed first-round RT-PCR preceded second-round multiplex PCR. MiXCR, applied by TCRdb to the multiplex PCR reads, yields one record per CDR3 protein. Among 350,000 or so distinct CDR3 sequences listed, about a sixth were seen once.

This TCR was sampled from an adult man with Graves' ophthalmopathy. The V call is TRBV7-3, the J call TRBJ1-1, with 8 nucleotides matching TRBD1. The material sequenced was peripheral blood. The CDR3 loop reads CASSQTGGGEAFF. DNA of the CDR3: TGTGCCAGCAGCCAAACAGGGGGAGGTGAAGCTTTCTTT.